The 12 T cell receptor beta chains presented below share a single source sample, sequenced in a study of blood T cell repertoires in COVID-19. Assay used: immunoSEQ multiplex PCR; TCRdb lists only in-frame clones, some missing. The sample consists of around 120,000 clones, 85% of them appearing once. The sequencing input was peripheral blood. The receptors were sampled from an older man with acute or convalescent COVID-19.

J is TRBJ2-3 and V is TRBV5-6, with 11 nucleotides matching TRBD2. From germline, CDR1 is SGHDT and CDR2 YYEEEE. The V and J ends lost 3 bases and 3 bases, in that order; junction bases with no gene match: 3. The CDR3 has 15 amino acids. The CDR3 sequence is CASSWGTSGTDTQYF. The CDR3, as DNA: TGTGCCAGCAGCTGGGGGACTAGCGGAACAGATACGCAGTATTTT.

The V and J genes are TRBV7-8 and TRBJ1-3, with a weak D call TRBD1 (6 bases). The CDR3 loop spans 16 amino acids. CDR1 and CDR2 from the germline V gene are SGHVS and FQNEAQ. V was trimmed by 1 base and J by 0 bases, leaving 10 bases between them. CDR3 protein: CASSLGQGPSGNTIYF. CDR3 bases: TGTGCCAGCAGCTTAGGCCAGGGGCCCTCTGGAAACACCATATATTTT.

CDR3 nucleotide sequence: TGTGCCAGCAGCTGGCTTGGCAACACTGAAGCTTTCTTT. Amino acids: CASSWLGNTEAFF. The chain carries TRBV11-2 and TRBJ1-1; unclear D gene. Germline assignment: CDR1 SGHAT and CDR2 FQNNGV. Trimming shortened V by 4 bases and J by 2 bases, and 8 bases separated the two germline ends. This CDR3 region has 13 residues.

Only one count was recorded for this clone. The chain combines TRBV15 with TRBJ2-6; D remains unclear. CDR3 length equals 17 residues. The germline V and J ends were trimmed by 3 bases and 4 bases, with 16 bases remaining between them. Germline CDR1 and CDR2: LNHNV and YYDKDF (reference sequence). For the CDR3, the DNA is TGTGCCACCAGCAGTGCGGTCGATCGAGCCGGGGCCAACGTCCTGACTTTC. Residues: CATSSAVDRAGANVLTF.

About this clone: Other nucleotide sequences from this sample produce the same CDR3. The V call is TRBV12-3 or TRBV12-4, the J call TRBJ1-1, with D possibly matching TRBD1 (6 bases). The CDR3 is 13 residues long. Between the trimmed V and J ends, which lost 0 bases and 4 bases, there was a span of 6 bases. The CDR3 is CASSLAGGTEAFF. The CDR3 nucleotides read TGTGCCAGCAGTTTAGCAGGGGGCACTGAAGCTTTCTTT.

The chain combines TRBV6-5 with TRBJ1-4, with a weak D call TRBD1 (6 bases). V lost 8 bases, J lost 5 bases, and 12 bases lay in between. This CDR3 has 13 amino acids. Germline CDR1 MNHEY, CDR2 SVGAGI. The CDR3 loop reads CASQGHLNEKLFF. DNA of the CDR3: TGTGCCAGCCAGGGACACTTAAATGAAAAACTGTTTTTT.

The chain uses TRBV5-1 and TRBJ1-5; possibly TRBD1 for D (6 bases). The CDR3 runs 14 residues. CDR1 is SGHRS, CDR2 YFSETQ, per germline. Between the trimmed V and J ends, which lost 3 bases and 6 bases, there was a span of 13 bases. The CDR3 coding sequence is TGCGCCAGCAGCTCTACAGGGTTACCTCAGCCCCAGCATTTT. It codes for CASSSTGLPQPQHF. Looking up the rest from reference TRBV5-1 and TRBJ1-5 gives the full variable domain: KAGVTQTPRYLIKTRGQQVTLSCSPISGHRSVSWYQQTPGQGLQFLFEYFSETQRNKGNFPGRFSGRQFSNSRSEMNVSTLELGDSALYLCASSSTGLPQPQHFGDGTRLSIL.

V gene TRBV7-6 combines with J gene TRBJ2-2; 8 bases map to TRBD1. The CDR3 covers 18 residues. V lost 2 bases and J lost 4; bases outside the gene matches: 12. The germline gives CDR1 SGHVS, CDR2 FNYEAQ. CDR3 in amino acids: CASSLTLSGTGTTGELFF. CDR3 DNA: TGTGCCAGCAGCTTAACCCTCTCTGGGACAGGCACCACCGGGGAGCTGTTTTTT.

The rearrangement links TRBV28 to TRBJ1-6; D is unclear. This CDR3 contains 15 residues. Germline CDR1 is MDHEN and CDR2 is SYDVKM. Trimming cost V 3 bases and J 7 bases, with 13 bases left between them. The CDR3 DNA reads as TGTGCCAGCAGTTTCCAGGAGGTCGGGAATTCACCCCTCCACTTT. It yields the protein CASSFQEVGNSPLHF.

The J gene is TRBJ2-7, the V gene TRBV7-9; D possibly corresponds to TRBD1 (7 bases). Trimming took 6 bases from V and 0 from J, leaving 18 bases between them. Germline loops: CDR1 SEHNR, CDR2 FQNEAQ (reference sequence). The CDR3 contains 16 residues. The CDR3 DNA follows: TGTGCCAGCAGAAAGTGGGGCGGGGACAGCTCCTACGAGCAGTACTTC. Protein: CASRKWGGDSSYEQYF.

This chain joins TRBV2 and TRBJ2-2; D perhaps matches TRBD1 (5 bases). Looked up from germline, CDR1 is SNHLY and CDR2 is FYNNEI. The CDR3 extends over 15 amino acids. V was cut by 4 bases and J by 6 bases, with 15 bases left in between. The DNA of the CDR3 is TGTGCCAGCAGTGTATCAGGGAAATCCGCCGGGGAGCTGTTTTTT. As protein: CASSVSGKSAGELFF.

The V and J genes are TRBV12-3 or TRBV12-4 and TRBJ2-5; D unclear. V shed 6 bases and J shed 5 bases, with 13 bases lying between them. The CDR3 spans 13 residues. This CDR3 reads CASSTPGLETQYF. The CDR3 region has the DNA TGTGCCAGCAGCACCCCTGGGCTCGAGACCCAGTACTTC.